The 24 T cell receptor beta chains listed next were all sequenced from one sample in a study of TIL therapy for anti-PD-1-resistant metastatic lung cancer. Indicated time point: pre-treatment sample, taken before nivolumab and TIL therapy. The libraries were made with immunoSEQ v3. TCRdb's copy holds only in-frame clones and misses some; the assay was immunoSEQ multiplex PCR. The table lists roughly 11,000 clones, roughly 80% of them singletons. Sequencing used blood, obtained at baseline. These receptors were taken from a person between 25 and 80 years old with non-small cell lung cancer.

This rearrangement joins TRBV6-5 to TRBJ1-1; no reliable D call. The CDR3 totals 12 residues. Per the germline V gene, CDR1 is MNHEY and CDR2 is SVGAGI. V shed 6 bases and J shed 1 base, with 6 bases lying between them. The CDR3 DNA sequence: TGTGCCAGCAGCGCGAGGAACACTGAAGCTTTCTTT. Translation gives CASSARNTEAFF.

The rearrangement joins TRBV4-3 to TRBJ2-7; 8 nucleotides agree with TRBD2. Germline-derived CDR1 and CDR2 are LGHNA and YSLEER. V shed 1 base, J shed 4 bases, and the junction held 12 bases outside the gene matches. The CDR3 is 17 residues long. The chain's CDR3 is CASSQGPVSGSKYEQYF. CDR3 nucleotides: TGCGCCAGCAGCCAAGGACCGGTGAGCGGGAGTAAATACGAGCAGTACTTC.

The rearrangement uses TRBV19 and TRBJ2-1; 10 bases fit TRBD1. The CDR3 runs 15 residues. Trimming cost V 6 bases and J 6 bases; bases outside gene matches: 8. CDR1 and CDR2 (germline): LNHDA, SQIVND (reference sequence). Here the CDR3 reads CASRRGTGAINEQFF. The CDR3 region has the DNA TGTGCCAGTAGACGGGGGACAGGGGCTATCAATGAGCAGTTCTTC.

CDR3 in amino acids: CASSFGESSGYGYTF. In nucleotides, the CDR3 is TGTGCCAGCAGCTTTGGGGAATCTTCTGGTTATGGCTACACCTTC. The chain is built from TRBV5-8 and TRBJ1-2; D uncertain. The CDR3 length is 15 residues. V was pared by 2 bases and J by 5 bases, with 16 bases between. Germline CDR1 SGHTS, CDR2 YDEGEE.

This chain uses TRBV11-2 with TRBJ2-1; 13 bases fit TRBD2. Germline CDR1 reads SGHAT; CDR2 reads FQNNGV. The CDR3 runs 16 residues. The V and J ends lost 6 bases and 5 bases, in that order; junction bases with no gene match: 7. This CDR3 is CASRRLTSGRHNEQFF. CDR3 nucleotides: TGTGCCAGCAGACGATTGACTAGCGGGAGGCACAATGAGCAGTTCTTC.

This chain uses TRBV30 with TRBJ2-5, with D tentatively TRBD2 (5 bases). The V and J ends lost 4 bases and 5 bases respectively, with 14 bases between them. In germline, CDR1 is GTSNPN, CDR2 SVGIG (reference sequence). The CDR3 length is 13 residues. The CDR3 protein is CAWTKLVSETQYF. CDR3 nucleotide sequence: TGTGCCTGGACCAAACTAGTATCGGAGACCCAGTACTTC.

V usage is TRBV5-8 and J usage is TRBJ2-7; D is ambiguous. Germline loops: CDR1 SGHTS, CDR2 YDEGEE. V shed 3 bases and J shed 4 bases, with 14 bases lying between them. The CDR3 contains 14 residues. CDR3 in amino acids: CASSSSPGGYEQYF. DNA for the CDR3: TGTGCCAGCAGCTCGAGTCCGGGCGGTTACGAGCAGTACTTC.

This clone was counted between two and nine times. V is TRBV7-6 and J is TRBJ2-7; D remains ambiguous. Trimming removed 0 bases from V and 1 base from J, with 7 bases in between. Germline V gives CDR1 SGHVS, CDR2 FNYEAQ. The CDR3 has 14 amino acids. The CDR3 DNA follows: TGTGCCAGCAGCTTAGCCGGGCCTTCCTACGAGCAGTACTTC. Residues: CASSLAGPSYEQYF.

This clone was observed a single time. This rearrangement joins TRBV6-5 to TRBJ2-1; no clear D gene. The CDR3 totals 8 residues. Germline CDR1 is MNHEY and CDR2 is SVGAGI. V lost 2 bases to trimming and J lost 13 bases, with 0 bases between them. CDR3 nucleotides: TGTGCCAGCAGTTACCAGTTCTTC. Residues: CASSYQFF.

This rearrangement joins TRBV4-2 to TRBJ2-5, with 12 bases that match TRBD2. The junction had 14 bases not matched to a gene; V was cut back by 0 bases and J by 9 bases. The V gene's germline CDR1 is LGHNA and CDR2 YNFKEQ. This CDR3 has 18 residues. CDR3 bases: TGTGCCAGCAGCCAAGATGGTTCGACTAGCGGGAGACTCTCGCCCCAGTACTTC. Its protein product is CASSQDGSTSGRLSPQYF.

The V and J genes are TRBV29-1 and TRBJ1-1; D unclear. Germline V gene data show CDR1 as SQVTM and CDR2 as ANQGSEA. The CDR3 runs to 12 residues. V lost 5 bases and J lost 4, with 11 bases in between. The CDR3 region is CSVSPQSTEAFF. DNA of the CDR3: TGCAGCGTTTCGCCGCAGAGCACTGAAGCTTTCTTT.

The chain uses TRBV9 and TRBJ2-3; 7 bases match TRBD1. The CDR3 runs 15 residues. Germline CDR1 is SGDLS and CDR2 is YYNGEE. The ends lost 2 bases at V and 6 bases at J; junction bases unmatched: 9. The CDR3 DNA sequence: TGTGCCAGCAGCGTTAAAGGGGGCTACGGGGATACGCAGTATTTT. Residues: CASSVKGGYGDTQYF.

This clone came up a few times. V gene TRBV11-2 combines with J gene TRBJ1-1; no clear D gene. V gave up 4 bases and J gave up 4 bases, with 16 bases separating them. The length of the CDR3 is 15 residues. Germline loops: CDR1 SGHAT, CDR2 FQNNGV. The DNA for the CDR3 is TGTGCCAGCAGCTGGACGGGAGGGTTGGGCACTGAAGCTTTCTTT. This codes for CASSWTGGLGTEAFF.

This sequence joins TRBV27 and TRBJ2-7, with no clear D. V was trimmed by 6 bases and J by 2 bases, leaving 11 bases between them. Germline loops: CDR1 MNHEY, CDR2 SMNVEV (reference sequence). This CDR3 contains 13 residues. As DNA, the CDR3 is TGTGCCAGCAGCATTAACCCAACCTACGAGCAGTACTTC. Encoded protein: CASSINPTYEQYF.

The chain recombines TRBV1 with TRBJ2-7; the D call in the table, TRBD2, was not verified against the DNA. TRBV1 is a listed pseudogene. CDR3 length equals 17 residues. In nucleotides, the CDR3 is TGCACCAGCAGCCAAGATGCCCTAGCGGGGCCCTCCTACGAGCAGTACTTC. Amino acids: CTSSQDALAGPSYEQYF.

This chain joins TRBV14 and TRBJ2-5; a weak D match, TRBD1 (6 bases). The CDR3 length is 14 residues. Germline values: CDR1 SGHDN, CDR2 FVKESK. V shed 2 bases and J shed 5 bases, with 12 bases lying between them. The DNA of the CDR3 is TGTGCCAGCAGCCAAAGGACAGACGGGGAGACCCAGTACTTC. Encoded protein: CASSQRTDGETQYF.

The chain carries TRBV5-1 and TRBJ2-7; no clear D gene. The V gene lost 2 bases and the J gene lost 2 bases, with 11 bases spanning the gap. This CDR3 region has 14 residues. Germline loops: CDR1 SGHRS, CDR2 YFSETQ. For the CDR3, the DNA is TGCGCCAGCAGCTTAAACGAGATAACCTACGAGCAGTACTTC. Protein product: CASSLNEITYEQYF.

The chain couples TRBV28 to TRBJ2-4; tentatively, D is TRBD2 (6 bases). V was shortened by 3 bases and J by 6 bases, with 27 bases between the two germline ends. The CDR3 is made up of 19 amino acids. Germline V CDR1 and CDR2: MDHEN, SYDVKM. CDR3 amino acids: CASSFLMSGELTVGNIQYF. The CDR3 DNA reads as TGTGCCAGCAGTTTTCTGATGTCGGGGGAGCTAACCGTGGGAAACATTCAGTACTTC. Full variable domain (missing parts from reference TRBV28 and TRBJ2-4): DVKVTQSSRYLVKRTGEKVFLECVQDMDHENMFWYRQDPGLGLRLIYFSYDVKMKEKGDIPEGYSVSREKKERFSLILESASTNQTSMYLCASSFLMSGELTVGNIQYFGAGTRLSVL.

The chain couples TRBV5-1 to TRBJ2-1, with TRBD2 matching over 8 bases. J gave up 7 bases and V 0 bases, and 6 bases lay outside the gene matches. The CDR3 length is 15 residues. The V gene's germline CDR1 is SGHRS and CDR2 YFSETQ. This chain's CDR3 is CASSLGSGIENEQFF. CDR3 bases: TGCGCCAGCAGCTTGGGTAGCGGGATTGAGAATGAGCAGTTCTTC.

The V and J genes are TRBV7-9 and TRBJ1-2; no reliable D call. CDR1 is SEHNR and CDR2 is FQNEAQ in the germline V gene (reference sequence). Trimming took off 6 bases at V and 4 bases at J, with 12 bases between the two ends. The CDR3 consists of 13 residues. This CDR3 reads CASREPDLYGYTF. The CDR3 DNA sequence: TGTGCCAGCAGAGAGCCAGACCTCTATGGCTACACCTTC.

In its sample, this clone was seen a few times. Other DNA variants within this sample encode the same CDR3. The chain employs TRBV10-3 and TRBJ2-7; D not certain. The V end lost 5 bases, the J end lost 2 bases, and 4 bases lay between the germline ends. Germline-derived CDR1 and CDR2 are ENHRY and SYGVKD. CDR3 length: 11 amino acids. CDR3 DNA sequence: TGTGCCATCAGTCAGACCTACGAGCAGTACTTC. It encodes CAISQTYEQYF.

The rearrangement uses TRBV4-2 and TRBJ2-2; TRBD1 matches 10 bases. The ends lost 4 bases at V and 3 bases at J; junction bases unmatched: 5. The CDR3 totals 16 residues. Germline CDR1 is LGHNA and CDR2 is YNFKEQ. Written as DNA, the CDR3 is TGTGCCAGCAGCCCTAGACAGGGGGCGGACACCGGGGAGCTGTTTTTT. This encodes CASSPRQGADTGELFF.

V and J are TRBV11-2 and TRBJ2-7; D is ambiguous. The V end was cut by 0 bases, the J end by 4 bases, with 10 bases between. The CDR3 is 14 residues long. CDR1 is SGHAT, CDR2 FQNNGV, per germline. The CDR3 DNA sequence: TGTGCCAGCAGCTTAGAAATTGGCCTGTACGAGCAGTACTTC. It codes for CASSLEIGLYEQYF.

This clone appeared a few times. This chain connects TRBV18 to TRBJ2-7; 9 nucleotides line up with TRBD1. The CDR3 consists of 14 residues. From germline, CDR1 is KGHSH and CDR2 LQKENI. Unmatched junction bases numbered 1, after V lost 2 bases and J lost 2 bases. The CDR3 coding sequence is TGTGCCAGCTCACCAGGACAGGGGCCCTACGAGCAGTACTTC. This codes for CASSPGQGPYEQYF.